The 32 T cell receptor beta chains presented below share a single source sample, sequenced in a study of T cell responses to AZD1222 COVID-19 vaccine. Repertoires were generated with immunoSEQ multiplex PCR, while TCRdb's copy carries only in-frame clones and drops some. The sample contains some 100,000 clones, more than 85% of which appear only once. The sequenced sample was peripheral blood, obtained 28 days after the second AZD1222 dose. These receptors were obtained from an adult who received the AZD1222 COVID-19 vaccine.

V usage is TRBV7-9 and J usage is TRBJ2-7; D is perhaps TRBD2 (5 bases). The V gene's germline CDR1 is SEHNR and CDR2 FQNEAQ (reference sequence). V was shortened by 2 bases and J by 1 base, with 15 bases between the two germline ends. The CDR3 contains 16 residues. CDR3 in amino acids: CASSLFGNPFSYEQYF. The CDR3 DNA is TGTGCCAGCAGCTTATTCGGGAATCCCTTTTCCTACGAGCAGTACTTC.

The chain has TRBV18 and TRBJ1-1, with D perhaps matching TRBD1 (6 bases). Germline CDR1 is KGHSH and CDR2 is LQKENI. V lost 1 base and J 0 bases, leaving 12 bases between the germline ends. This CDR3 comprises 16 residues. The CDR3 DNA sequence: TGTGCCAGCTCACCACTCCCGGACAGCCTGAACACTGAAGCTTTCTTT. Amino acids: CASSPLPDSLNTEAFF.

A single count supports this clone. This chain connects TRBV11-2 to TRBJ1-1; D possibly corresponds to TRBD1 (5 bases). V was pared by 4 bases and J by 5 bases, with 11 bases between. This CDR3 region has 13 residues. The germline gives CDR1 SGHAT, CDR2 FQNNGV. The CDR3, as DNA: TGTGCCAGCAGCTCGCAGGGTGATACTGAAGCTTTCTTT. Translated: CASSSQGDTEAFF.

The chain is built from TRBV7-2 and TRBJ1-4; 7 bases agree with TRBD1. Germline CDR1 reads SGHTA; CDR2 reads FQGNSA. The CDR3 is made up of 15 amino acids. J gave up 8 bases and V 1 base, and 7 bases lay outside the gene matches. CDR3 nucleotides: TGTGCCAGCAGCTTAGGCAGGGGGGGAGGGGAAAAACTGTTTTTT. It encodes CASSLGRGGGEKLFF.

V gene TRBV19 combines with J gene TRBJ1-4; a weak D match, TRBD1 (5 bases). CDR1 and CDR2 (germline): LNHDA, SQIVND (reference sequence). The CDR3 length is 15 residues. Trimming removed 2 bases from V and 4 bases from J, with 11 bases in between. The CDR3 nucleotides are TGTGCCAGTAGTATATCGGCAGGGCTTAATGAAAAACTGTTTTTT. Protein: CASSISAGLNEKLFF.

V gene TRBV6-4 combines with J gene TRBJ1-2, with a weak D call TRBD1 (5 bases). The length of the CDR3 is 14 residues. Trimming took 3 bases from V and 4 from J, leaving 12 bases between them. CDR1 is MRHNA, CDR2 SNTAGT, per germline. The CDR3 sequence is CASSDFRRGYGYTF. In DNA, the CDR3 is TGTGCCAGCAGTGATTTCAGGAGGGGCTATGGCTACACCTTC.

J is TRBJ1-1 and V is TRBV6-2 or TRBV6-3, with D possibly TRBD1 on 5 matching bases. CDR3 length: 14 residues. Germline lookup yields CDR1 MNHEY and CDR2 SVGEGT. The V and J ends lost 4 bases and 5 bases respectively, with 14 bases between them. CDR3 region: CASSSRVERTEAFF. CDR3 coding DNA: TGTGCCAGCAGTTCCAGGGTGGAAAGGACTGAAGCTTTCTTT.

CDR3 bases: TGTGCCAGCAGGGAACAGGTAGAAGAGACCCAGTACTTC. It yields the protein CASREQVEETQYF. The J gene is TRBJ2-5, the V gene TRBV2, with TRBD1 as a possible D gene (5 bases). Germline V lookup: CDR1 SNHLY, CDR2 FYNNEI. Trimming removed 6 bases from V and 3 bases from J, with 11 bases in between. The CDR3 length is 13 residues.

In nucleotides, the CDR3 is TGCGCCAGCAGCCGGGGTTTGGACAGGGTCCTTTCCTACGAGCAGTACTTC. Amino acids: CASSRGLDRVLSYEQYF. This chain links TRBV4-1 with TRBJ2-7, with TRBD1 matching 8 bases. Germline V lookup: CDR1 MGHRA, CDR2 YSYEKL. This CDR3 has 17 amino acids. The junction had 12 bases not matched to a gene; V was cut back by 4 bases and J by 1 base.

J is TRBJ2-7 and V is TRBV7-2; 7 bases map to TRBD2. The CDR3 is 15 residues long. V lost 0 bases, J lost 0 bases, and 2 bases stayed unmatched. Germline CDR1 is SGHTA and CDR2 is FQGNSA. CDR3 coding DNA: TGTGCCAGCAGCTTAGCTGGGACTACCTCCTACGAGCAGTACTTC. Translated, it gives CASSLAGTTSYEQYF.

The V and J genes are TRBV25-1 and TRBJ1-6, with D hard to call. There are 13 residues in the CDR3. Germline-derived CDR1 and CDR2 are MGHDK and SYGVNS. V shed 8 bases and J shed 10 bases, with 15 bases lying between them. CDR3 in amino acids: CASVGGPLSPLHF. The CDR3 DNA reads TGTGCCAGCGTAGGAGGGCCCCTCTCACCCCTCCACTTT.

This rearrangement joins TRBV6-5 to TRBJ1-2; no clear D. The CDR3 runs 14 residues. Germline V gene sequence: CDR1 MNHEY, CDR2 SVGAGI. The V end lost 6 bases, the J end lost 3 bases, and 14 bases lay between the germline ends. The CDR3 loop reads CASRPVTPHYGYTF. For the CDR3, the DNA is TGTGCCAGCAGGCCTGTCACACCCCACTATGGCTACACCTTC.

The chain recombines TRBV19 with TRBJ1-2; 7 nucleotides line up with TRBD1. The CDR3 runs 12 residues. V shed 10 bases, J shed 4 bases, and the junction held 6 bases outside the gene matches. Looked up from germline, CDR1 is LNHDA and CDR2 is SQIVND (reference sequence). CDR3 in DNA: TGTGCCACCTGGGACAGCCCCTATGGCTACACCTTC. Its translation is CATWDSPYGYTF.

This clone was observed a few times. The CDR3 here is CASSGLAGGLEQFF. CDR3 DNA: TGTGCCAGCAGTGGCCTAGCGGGGGGGCTCGAGCAGTTCTTC. This rearrangement joins TRBV2 to TRBJ2-1, with 12 bases that match TRBD2. In germline, CDR1 is SNHLY, CDR2 FYNNEI. J lost 10 bases, V lost 4 bases, and 5 bases had no gene match. The CDR3 is 14 amino acids.

The chain combines TRBV16 with TRBJ1-5; D uncertain. V lost 0 bases, J lost 1 base, and 10 bases lay in between. The CDR3 extends over 16 amino acids. Germline V lookup: CDR1 KGHSY, CDR2 FQNENV. In DNA form, the CDR3 reads TGTGCCAGCAGCCAATCGTTATGGGGAAGCAATCAGCCCCAGCATTTT. It codes for CASSQSLWGSNQPQHF.

The sample holds one count of this clone. This chain uses TRBV19 with TRBJ1-2, with a possible D match to TRBD1 (5 bases). Trimming took off 6 bases at V and 4 bases at J, with 12 bases between the two ends. This CDR3 has 13 amino acids. Germline CDR1 and CDR2: LNHDA and SQIVND (reference sequence). The CDR3 DNA reads as TGTGCCAGTAGGTCCGCTGGGGGCTATGGCTACACCTTC. It is translated as CASRSAGGYGYTF.

The chain recombines TRBV3-1 (or the pseudogene TRBV3-2) with TRBJ2-5; tentatively, D is TRBD1 (6 bases). CDR1 and CDR2 (germline): LGHDT, YNNKEL (reference sequence). V shed 1 base and J shed 5 bases, with 14 bases lying between them. This CDR3 comprises 15 residues. DNA for the CDR3: TGTGCCAGCAGCCAAGGGGCGGACAGTTGGGAGACCCAGTACTTC. This translates into CASSQGADSWETQYF.

The chain recombines TRBV11-3 with TRBJ2-2, with D perhaps TRBD1 or TRBD2 (5 bases each). The germline V gene encodes CDR1 SGHNT and CDR2 YENEEA. Trimming removed 0 bases from V and 6 bases from J, with 8 bases in between. The CDR3 runs to 14 residues. The CDR3 is CASSLDVGAGELFF. CDR3 coding DNA: TGTGCCAGCAGCTTAGATGTGGGGGCCGGGGAGCTGTTTTTT.

This sequence joins TRBV6-5 and TRBJ1-4; D unclear. V was trimmed by 9 bases and J by 4 bases, leaving 12 bases between them. CDR3 size: 13 residues. Germline CDR1 is MNHEY and CDR2 is SVGAGI. The CDR3 sequence: CASHRAFNEKLFF. The CDR3 DNA reads TGTGCCAGTCACCGGGCCTTTAATGAAAAACTGTTTTTT.

Remarks on this clone: The same CDR3 is also encoded by other DNA sequences in this sample. The chain employs TRBV18 and TRBJ1-1; D uncertain. Per germline, CDR1 KGHSH and CDR2 LQKENI. The CDR3 is 14 amino acids. Trimming cost V 1 base and J 1 base, with 7 bases left between them. DNA of the CDR3: TGTGCCAGCTCACCACAGGTGGGGAACACTGAAGCTTTCTTT. Translating it yields CASSPQVGNTEAFF.

The chain combines TRBV19 with TRBJ1-1, with D perhaps matching TRBD1 (5 bases). Between the trimmed V and J ends, which lost 3 bases and 1 base, there was a span of 9 bases. This CDR3 spans 14 amino acids. Germline V gives CDR1 LNHDA, CDR2 SQIVND (reference sequence). The DNA for the CDR3 is TGTGCCAGTAGTATCTTCCAGGGGAACACTGAAGCTTTCTTT. As protein: CASSIFQGNTEAFF. The full variable domain, its missing parts supplied by reference TRBV19 and TRBJ1-1, is DGGITQSPKYLFRKEGQNVTLSCEQNLNHDAMYWYRQDPGQGLRLIYYSQIVNDFQKGDIAEGYSVSREKKESFPLTVTSAQKNPTAFYLCASSIFQGNTEAFFGQGTRLTVV.

The V and J genes are TRBV21-1 and TRBJ2-6; the D call in the table, TRBD2, was not verified against the DNA. TRBV21-1 is an annotated pseudogene. The CDR3 extends over 19 amino acids. CDR3 sequence reads: CASSKLAGERVSGANVLTF. In nucleotides, the CDR3 is TGTGCCAGCAGCAAATTAGCGGGGGAAAGAGTTTCTGGGGCCAACGTCCTGACTTTC.

The chain employs TRBV5-5 and TRBJ2-3; D gene unclear. The V end lost 4 bases, the J end lost 2 bases, and 2 bases lay between the germline ends. Germline CDR1 reads SGHKS; CDR2 reads YYEKEE (reference sequence). The CDR3 totals 11 residues. The CDR3 region has the DNA TGTGCCAGCAGCGCCACAGATACGCAGTATTTT. It encodes CASSATDTQYF.

The rearrangement links TRBV9 to TRBJ1-2; possibly TRBD1 for D (5 bases). This CDR3 is 14 amino acids long. CDR1 SGDLS and CDR2 YYNGEE come from the germline V gene. V lost 0 bases, J lost 4 bases, and 10 bases lay in between. DNA of the CDR3: TGTGCCAGCAGCGTAGCTGGGGGTCCCTATGGCTACACCTTC. As protein: CASSVAGGPYGYTF.

CDR3 protein: CASSSLREYGYTF. The CDR3 nucleotides are TGTGCCAGCAGCTCCCTCCGGGAGTATGGCTACACCTTC. V is TRBV7-9 and J is TRBJ1-2, with unresolved D. V lost 4 bases and J 5 bases, leaving 11 bases between the germline ends. This CDR3 has 13 residues. Per germline, CDR1 SEHNR and CDR2 FQNEAQ (reference sequence).

This clone was found a few times. The chain couples TRBV15 to TRBJ1-1; D uncertain. The CDR3 is 18 residues long. The V gene's germline CDR1 is LNHNV and CDR2 YYDKDF (reference sequence). V was shortened by 0 bases and J by 1 base, with 18 bases between the two germline ends. Here the CDR3 DNA reads TGTGCCACCAGCAGAGATTCATATGCGACATCCTGGAACACTGAAGCTTTCTTT. It encodes CATSRDSYATSWNTEAFF.

The chain couples TRBV21-1 to TRBJ2-2; TRBD2, the D gene given by the table, was not confirmed from the DNA. TRBV21-1 is described as a pseudogene. The CDR3 extends over 13 amino acids. CDR3 sequence: CASKLAGTGELFF. CDR3 DNA sequence: TGTGCCAGCAAACTAGCGGGGACCGGGGAGCTGTTTTTT.

Here the CDR3 reads CAWSRMRQVTVSYGYTF. Here the CDR3 DNA reads TGTGCCTGGAGTCGAATGAGGCAGGTGACGGTCTCCTATGGCTACACCTTC. The chain is built from TRBV30 and TRBJ1-2; D is unresolved. Germline lookup yields CDR1 GTSNPN and CDR2 SVGIG (reference sequence). The CDR3 extends over 17 amino acids. The V gene lost 2 bases and the J gene lost 4 bases, with 23 bases spanning the gap.

V gene TRBV5-3 combines with J gene TRBJ1-1, with D uncertain. TRBV5-3 is an ORF, and what it does is uncertain. The CDR3 sequence is 12 residues long. The CDR3 here is CVSSFWDTEAFF. In DNA, the CDR3 is TGTGTGTCTAGTTTCTGGGACACTGAAGCTTTCTTT.

The chain combines TRBV7-9 with TRBJ1-2; 9 nucleotides line up with TRBD1. V lost 3 bases to trimming and J lost 2 bases; unmatched junction nucleotides: 1. The CDR3 contains 14 residues. Germline CDR1 and CDR2: SEHNR and FQNEAQ (reference sequence). CDR3: CASSFGQGNYGYTF. Here the CDR3 DNA reads TGTGCCAGCAGCTTTGGACAGGGGAACTATGGCTACACCTTC.

The chain carries TRBV7-3 and TRBJ1-1; a possible D gene is TRBD1 (5 bases). Trimming took 1 base from V and 0 from J, leaving 12 bases between them. The V gene's germline CDR1 is SGHTA and CDR2 FQGTGA. There are 16 residues in the CDR3. The CDR3 region is CASSLSRKGLNTEAFF. The DNA for the CDR3 is TGTGCCAGCAGCTTAAGTCGTAAGGGGTTGAACACTGAAGCTTTCTTT. The complete variable domain, with remaining parts taken from reference TRBV7-3 and TRBJ1-1, reads GAGVSQTPSNKVTEKGKYVELRCDPISGHTALYWYRQSLGQGPEFLIYFQGTGAADDSGLPNDRFFAVRPEGSVSTLKIQRTERGDSAVYLCASSLSRKGLNTEAFFGQGTRLTVV.

J is TRBJ2-3 and V is TRBV7-6; a weak D match, TRBD2 (5 bases). There are 16 residues in the CDR3. The germline gives CDR1 SGHVS, CDR2 FNYEAQ. V lost 2 bases and J 7 bases, leaving 19 bases between the germline ends. The CDR3 region has the DNA TGTGCCAGCAGCTTACAGGTGGCTAGCAGCAGGTATACGCAGTATTTT. Translated, it gives CASSLQVASSRYTQYF. The variable domain in full, completed from reference TRBV7-6 and TRBJ2-3, reads GAGVSQSPRYKVTKRGQDVALRCDPISGHVSLYWYRQALGQGPEFLTYFNYEAQQDKSGLPNDRFSAERPEGSISTLTIQRTEQRDSAMYRCASSLQVASSRYTQYFGPGTRLTVL.